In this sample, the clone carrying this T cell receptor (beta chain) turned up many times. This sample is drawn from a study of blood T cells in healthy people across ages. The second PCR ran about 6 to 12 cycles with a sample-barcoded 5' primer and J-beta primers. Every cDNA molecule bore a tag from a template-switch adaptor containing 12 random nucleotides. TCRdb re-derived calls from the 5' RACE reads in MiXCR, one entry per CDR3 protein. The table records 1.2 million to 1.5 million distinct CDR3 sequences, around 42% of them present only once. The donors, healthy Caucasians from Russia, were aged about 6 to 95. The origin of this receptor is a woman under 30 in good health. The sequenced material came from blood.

The CDR3 DNA sequence: TGCAGTGCTAGAGATCACCAGCGGGGGGATTCCGGTGAGCAGTTCTTC. The encoded protein is CSARDHQRGDSGEQFF. The rearrangement uses TRBV20-1 and TRBJ2-1; 9 positions agree with TRBD2. The CDR3 runs to 16 residues. Germline trimming cut 0 bases from V and 9 bases from J; bases unmatched to any gene: 12. Germline CDR1 and CDR2: DFQATT and SNEGSKA (reference sequence).